The 32 T cell receptor beta chains given below trace back to one sample, sequenced in a study of T cells expressing NK-cell markers. TCRdb reprocessed the 5' RACE reads, with one entry per CDR3 protein and no DNA. In all, the sample yields some 140,000 distinct CDR3 sequences. The sequenced sample was blood T cells: a sorted CD56 or NKG2C T cell subset, CD4+ or CD8+ T cells, or bulk PBMC T cells (not recorded which). These receptors were collected from a woman in her 50s in good health.

The chain is built from TRBV10-3 and TRBJ2-2. The germline V gene encodes CDR1 ENHRY and CDR2 SYGVKD. CDR3 size: 13 residues. This chain's CDR3 is CAISEENTGELFF.

The V and J genes are TRBV12-3 or TRBV12-4 and TRBJ2-7; the D call from TCRdb, TRBD1, cannot be confirmed without DNA. CDR3 size: 13 residues. The CDR3: CASSPAPFYEQYF.

The chain is built from TRBV29-1 and TRBJ2-7; TCRdb indicates TRBD1, and absent DNA this call remains unverified. This CDR3 is 12 amino acids long. The germline V gene encodes CDR1 SQVTM and CDR2 ANQGSEA. CDR3 loop: CSVGQQGYEQYF.

The rearrangement links TRBV20-1 to TRBJ2-1; TCRdb proposes TRBD1, but this gene call is untestable without DNA. This CDR3 is built from 15 residues. Germline loops: CDR1 DFQATT, CDR2 SNEGSKA (reference sequence). The CDR3 sequence: CSARDVRGLYNEQFF.

The CDR3: CASSQEAGLAVASTDTQYF. This rearrangement joins TRBV4-2 to TRBJ2-3; TCRdb selects TRBD2, and the lack of DNA leaves this call unchecked. CDR3 length: 19 residues. Looked up from germline, CDR1 is LGHNA and CDR2 is YNFKEQ.

V usage is TRBV24-1 and J usage is TRBJ2-1. Germline V gene sequence: CDR1 KGHDR, CDR2 SFDVKD. The length of the CDR3 is 16 residues. This CDR3 is CATSDLVGGPYNEQFF.

This sequence joins TRBV12-3 or TRBV12-4 and TRBJ2-1. This CDR3 contains 16 residues. The CDR3 region is CASSFSGGSSYNEQFF.

The V call is TRBV12-3 or TRBV12-4, the J call TRBJ2-1; TCRdb selects TRBD1, and the lack of DNA leaves this call unchecked. The CDR3 spans 13 residues. This chain's CDR3 is CASTPVRAGEQFF.

The rearrangement links TRBV27 to TRBJ2-2; the TRBD2 assignment by TCRdb is unverifiable without DNA. CDR1 is MNHEY, CDR2 SMNVEV, per germline (reference sequence). The CDR3 has 16 residues. The CDR3: CASSPGLLPNTGELFF.

The chain joins TRBV12-3 or TRBV12-4 to TRBJ2-7; TCRdb's D gene call, TRBD1, goes unchecked for lack of DNA. The CDR3 totals 15 residues. The CDR3 loop is CASSPWTGSSYEQYF.

The CDR3 loop is CASSQGWGSGEQYF. The chain joins TRBV4-1 to TRBJ2-7; TCRdb's D call of TRBD1 is untestable without DNA. The CDR3 spans 14 residues. CDR1 is MGHRA and CDR2 is YSYEKL in the germline V gene.

CDR3 sequence: CASNPTGGYTGELFF. The chain uses TRBV6-6 and TRBJ2-2; TCRdb outputs TRBD1, but without DNA this stays unchecked. The CDR3 sequence is 15 residues long. Germline CDR1 MNHNY, CDR2 SVGAGI (reference sequence).

This chain links TRBV12-5 with TRBJ1-5. The CDR3 covers 14 residues. The V gene's germline CDR1 is LGHNT and CDR2 FRNRAP. CDR3 sequence: CASGRGTGNQPQHF.

The chain uses TRBV7-2 and TRBJ2-5; TCRdb designates TRBD1, a call that cannot be tested without DNA. Germline V gene data show CDR1 as SGHTA and CDR2 as FQGNSA. This CDR3 is 15 amino acids long. The chain's CDR3 is CASSLIPGRRETQYF.

Here the CDR3 reads CASSSGTSGRGTQYF. The V gene is TRBV7-8, the J gene TRBJ2-3; checking the TCRdb D call of TRBD2 is not possible without DNA. The CDR3 totals 15 residues. Germline CDR1 reads SGHVS; CDR2 reads FQNEAQ.

The chain joins TRBV27 to TRBJ1-5. The CDR3 sequence is 15 residues long. The V gene's germline CDR1 is MNHEY and CDR2 SMNVEV (reference sequence). The CDR3 is CASSLRKERNQPQHF.

The V gene is TRBV5-1, the J gene TRBJ1-5; TCRdb returns TRBD1, unconfirmable since there is no DNA. In germline, CDR1 is SGHRS, CDR2 YFSETQ. The CDR3 has 14 residues. CDR3 loop: CASSEDSLNQPQHF.

The rearrangement uses TRBV3-1 and TRBJ1-1. CDR3 length equals 17 residues. The germline gives CDR1 LGHDT, CDR2 YNNKEL (reference sequence). This CDR3 reads CASSHVMAGLMNTEAFF.

The chain recombines TRBV12-3 or TRBV12-4 with TRBJ2-5; TCRdb lists TRBD2, though no DNA is available to test this call. This CDR3 contains 15 residues. The CDR3: CASSNTSDYQETQYF.

The chain combines TRBV11-2 with TRBJ2-4; TCRdb designates TRBD2, a call that cannot be tested without DNA. Germline V gene sequence: CDR1 SGHAT, CDR2 FQNNGV. This CDR3 has 15 residues. The CDR3 protein is CASSLTGSGRAIQYF.

CDR3 loop: CASSSTGGPYEQYF. The chain combines TRBV5-1 with TRBJ2-7; TCRdb's D gene call, TRBD1, goes unchecked for lack of DNA. The CDR3 loop spans 14 amino acids. Germline V lookup: CDR1 SGHRS, CDR2 YFSETQ.

The V and J genes are TRBV12-3 or TRBV12-4 and TRBJ1-2. The CDR3 loop spans 16 amino acids. The CDR3 loop reads CATSLEGGLWVYGYTF.

The chain recombines TRBV6-4 with TRBJ2-1; TCRdb indicates TRBD2, and absent DNA this call remains unverified. The CDR3 is 13 residues long. Per germline, CDR1 MRHNA and CDR2 SNTAGT. The CDR3 sequence: CASRTSGMLEQFF.

This chain joins TRBV12-3 or TRBV12-4 and TRBJ2-2; TCRdb's assignment of TRBD2 cannot be checked, as there is no DNA. This CDR3 region has 15 residues. The CDR3 region is CASTTGTGGSGELFF.

This chain uses TRBV2 with TRBJ2-5; TCRdb proposes TRBD1, but this gene call is untestable without DNA. This CDR3 contains 14 residues. Germline V gene data show CDR1 as SNHLY and CDR2 as FYNNEI. CDR3 protein: CASRALGPGETQYF.

The rearrangement joins TRBV12-3 or TRBV12-4 to TRBJ2-1; the TRBD1 assignment by TCRdb is unverifiable without DNA. CDR3 length: 15 residues. CDR3 amino acids: CASSFGNGGGDEQFF.

This chain joins TRBV7-8 and TRBJ1-1; TCRdb calls TRBD1, which cannot be checked without DNA. Germline V lookup: CDR1 SGHVS, CDR2 FQNEAQ. The CDR3 extends over 15 amino acids. The CDR3 reads CASSLARGSYTEAFF.

The chain couples TRBV20-1 to TRBJ2-5; TCRdb outputs TRBD2, but without DNA this stays unchecked. Germline V gene data show CDR1 as DFQATT and CDR2 as SNEGSKA (reference sequence). This CDR3 is built from 17 residues. This CDR3 reads CSARDLSTPKYQETQYF.

The V and J genes are TRBV30 and TRBJ1-2; TCRdb picks TRBD1, but there is no DNA to check that call. This CDR3 comprises 13 residues. The germline CDR1 and CDR2 sequences are GTSNPN and SVGIG (reference sequence). The CDR3: CAWMGRDMLGYTF.

The chain employs TRBV7-9 and TRBJ2-2; lacking DNA, the TRBD1 call made by TCRdb goes unchecked. The CDR3 contains 15 residues. CDR1 is SEHNR and CDR2 is FQNEAQ in the germline V gene (reference sequence). The CDR3 region is CASSLVQGISGELFF.

The genes are TRBV27 and TRBJ1-5. Germline assignment: CDR1 MNHEY and CDR2 SMNVEV (reference sequence). The CDR3 has 14 residues. The CDR3 region is CASSFRGYNQPQHF.

The rearrangement uses TRBV6-5 and TRBJ2-1; TCRdb proposes TRBD2, but this gene call is untestable without DNA. CDR1 is MNHEY, CDR2 SVGAGI, per germline. The CDR3 has 12 amino acids. The CDR3 loop reads CASSYLGSEQFF.